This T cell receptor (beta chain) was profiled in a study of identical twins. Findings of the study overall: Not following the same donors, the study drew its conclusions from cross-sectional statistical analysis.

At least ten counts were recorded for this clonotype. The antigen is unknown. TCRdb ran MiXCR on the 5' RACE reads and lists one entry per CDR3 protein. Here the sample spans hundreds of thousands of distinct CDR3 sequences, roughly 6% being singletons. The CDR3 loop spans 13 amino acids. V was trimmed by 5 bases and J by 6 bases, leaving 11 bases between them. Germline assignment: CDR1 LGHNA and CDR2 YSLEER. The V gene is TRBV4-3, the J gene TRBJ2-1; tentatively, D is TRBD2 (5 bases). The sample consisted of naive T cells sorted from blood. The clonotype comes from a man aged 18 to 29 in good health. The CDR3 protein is CASSGSSLNEQFF. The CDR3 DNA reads TGCGCCAGCAGCGGGAGTTCCCTCAATGAGCAGTTCTTC.